This T cell receptor beta chain was retrieved from a study of blood T cell repertoires in COVID-19. The CDR3 covers 15 residues. The V gene's germline CDR1 is LNHDA and CDR2 SQIVND (reference sequence). With V trimmed by 6 bases and J by 1 base, 6 bases remained unmatched. Repertoires were generated with immunoSEQ multiplex PCR, while TCRdb's copy carries only in-frame clones and drops some. Here the sample spans approximately 180,000 clones, 70% to 90% being singletons. The rearrangement uses TRBV19 and TRBJ1-3; 7 bases line up with TRBD1. Material for sequencing was peripheral blood. This clonotype was sampled from a man aged 35-49 years with active or convalescent COVID-19. The CDR3 region has the DNA TGTGCCAGTAGGTTGAGGGGGCGTTCTGGAAACACCATATATTTT. As protein: CASRLRGRSGNTIYF.